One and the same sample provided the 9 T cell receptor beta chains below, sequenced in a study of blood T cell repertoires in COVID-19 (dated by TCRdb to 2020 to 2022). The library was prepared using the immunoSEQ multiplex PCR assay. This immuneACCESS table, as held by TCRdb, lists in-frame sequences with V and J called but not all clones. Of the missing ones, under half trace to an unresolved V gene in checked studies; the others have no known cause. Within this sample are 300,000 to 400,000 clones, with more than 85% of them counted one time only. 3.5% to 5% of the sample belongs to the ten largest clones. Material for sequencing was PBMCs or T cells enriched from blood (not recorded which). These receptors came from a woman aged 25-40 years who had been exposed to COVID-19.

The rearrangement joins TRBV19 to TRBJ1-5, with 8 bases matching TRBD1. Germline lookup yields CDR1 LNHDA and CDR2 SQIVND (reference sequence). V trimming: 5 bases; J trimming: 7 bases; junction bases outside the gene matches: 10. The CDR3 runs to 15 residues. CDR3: CASSLTGEYGQPQHF. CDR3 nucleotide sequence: TGTGCCAGTAGTTTGACAGGGGAGTATGGACAGCCCCAGCATTTT. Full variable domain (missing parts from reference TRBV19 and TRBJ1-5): DGGITQSPKYLFRKEGQNVTLSCEQNLNHDAMYWYRQDPGQGLRLIYYSQIVNDFQKGDIAEGYSVSREKKESFPLTVTSAQKNPTAFYLCASSLTGEYGQPQHFGDGTRLSIL.

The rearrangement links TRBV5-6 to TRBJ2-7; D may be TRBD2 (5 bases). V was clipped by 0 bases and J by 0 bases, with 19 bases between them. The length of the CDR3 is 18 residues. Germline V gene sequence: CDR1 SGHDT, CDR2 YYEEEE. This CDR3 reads CASSLALRGTSSSYEQYF. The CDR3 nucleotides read TGTGCCAGCAGCTTGGCCCTTCGGGGAACCTCGAGCTCCTACGAGCAGTACTTC.

CDR3 sequence reads: CASSPPADTQTQYF. For the CDR3, the DNA is TGTGCCAGCTCACCACCGGCGGATACTCAGACCCAGTACTTC. The V and J genes are TRBV18 and TRBJ2-5, with unresolved D. The CDR3 has 14 residues. Germline assignment: CDR1 KGHSH and CDR2 LQKENI. Trimming pared 0 bases from V and 6 bases from J, leaving 11 bases between.

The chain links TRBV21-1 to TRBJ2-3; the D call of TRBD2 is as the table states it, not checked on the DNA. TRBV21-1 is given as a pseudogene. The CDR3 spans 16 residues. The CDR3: CASSKKAPGLILPQYF. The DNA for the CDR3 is TGTGCCAGCAGCAAAAAAGCTCCGGGACTAATCCTACCGCAGTATTTT.

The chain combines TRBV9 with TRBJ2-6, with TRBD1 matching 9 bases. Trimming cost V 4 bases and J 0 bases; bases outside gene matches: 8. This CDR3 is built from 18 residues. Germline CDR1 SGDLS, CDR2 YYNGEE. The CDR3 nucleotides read TGTGCCAGCAGCCCGAGGACAGGGGATGTCTCTGGGGCCAACGTCCTGACTTTC. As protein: CASSPRTGDVSGANVLTF.

Here the CDR3 DNA reads TGTGCCAGCCACGGGTTAAAGGTGAACACTGAAGCTTTCTTT. This gives the protein CASHGLKVNTEAFF. The V gene is TRBV28, the J gene TRBJ1-1; D is unclear. CDR1 MDHEN and CDR2 SYDVKM come from the germline V gene. Trimming took off 8 bases at V and 0 bases at J, with 13 bases between the two ends. CDR3 length: 14 amino acids.

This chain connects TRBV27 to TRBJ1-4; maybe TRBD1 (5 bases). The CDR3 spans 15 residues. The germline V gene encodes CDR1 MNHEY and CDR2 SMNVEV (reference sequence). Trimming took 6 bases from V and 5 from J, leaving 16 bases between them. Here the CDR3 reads CASSWDGGENEKLFF. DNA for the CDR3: TGTGCCAGCAGCTGGGACGGGGGGGAAAATGAAAAACTGTTTTTT. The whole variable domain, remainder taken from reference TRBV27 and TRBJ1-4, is EAQVTQNPRYLITVTGKKLTVTCSQNMNHEYMSWYRQDPGLGLRQIYYSMNVEVTDKGDVPEGYKVSRKEKRNFPLILESPSPNQTSLYFCASSWDGGENEKLFFGSGTQLSVL.

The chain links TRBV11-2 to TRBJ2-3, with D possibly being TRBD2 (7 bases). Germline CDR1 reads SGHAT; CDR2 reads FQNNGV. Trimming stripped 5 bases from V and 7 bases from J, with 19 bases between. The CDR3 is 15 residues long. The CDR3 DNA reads TGTGCCAGCAGCGAGGGGGTCCGGGGGGCGAATACGCAGTATTTT. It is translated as CASSEGVRGANTQYF. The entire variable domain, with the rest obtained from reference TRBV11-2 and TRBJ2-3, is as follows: EAGVAQSPRYKIIEKRQSVAFWCNPISGHATLYWYQQILGQGPKLLIQFQNNGVVDDSQLPKDRFSAERLKGVDSTLKIQPAKLEDSAVYLCASSEGVRGANTQYFGPGTRLTVL.

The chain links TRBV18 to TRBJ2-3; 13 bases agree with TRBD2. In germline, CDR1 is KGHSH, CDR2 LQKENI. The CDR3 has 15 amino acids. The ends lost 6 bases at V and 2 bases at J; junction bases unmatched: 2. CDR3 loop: CASSGLAGVTDTQYF. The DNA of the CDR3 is TGTGCCAGCTCTGGACTAGCGGGGGTCACAGATACGCAGTATTTT.